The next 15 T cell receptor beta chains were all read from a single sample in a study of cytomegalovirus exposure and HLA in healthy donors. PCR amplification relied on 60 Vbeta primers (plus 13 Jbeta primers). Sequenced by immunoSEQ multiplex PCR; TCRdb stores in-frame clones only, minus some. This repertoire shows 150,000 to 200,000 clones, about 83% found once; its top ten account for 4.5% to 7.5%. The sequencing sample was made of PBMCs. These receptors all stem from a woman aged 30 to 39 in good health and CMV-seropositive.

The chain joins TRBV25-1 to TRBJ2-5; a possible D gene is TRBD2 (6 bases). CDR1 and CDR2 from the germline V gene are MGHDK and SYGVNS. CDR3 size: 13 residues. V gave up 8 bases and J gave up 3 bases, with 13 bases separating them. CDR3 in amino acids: CASLRSGEETQYF. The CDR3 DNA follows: TGTGCCAGCCTAAGATCGGGGGAAGAGACCCAGTACTTC. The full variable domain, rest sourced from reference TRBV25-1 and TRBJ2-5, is EADIYQTPRYLVIGTGKKITLECSQTMGHDKMYWYQQDPGMELHLIHYSYGVNSTEKGDLSSESTVSRIRTEHFPLTLESARPSHTSQYLCASLRSGEETQYFGPGTRLLVL.

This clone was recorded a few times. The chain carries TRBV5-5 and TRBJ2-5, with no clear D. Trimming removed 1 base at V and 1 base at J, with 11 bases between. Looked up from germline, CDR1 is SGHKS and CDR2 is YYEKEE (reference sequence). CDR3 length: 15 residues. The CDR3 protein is CASSLFQATQETQYF. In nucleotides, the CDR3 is TGTGCCAGCAGCTTGTTCCAGGCCACCCAAGAGACCCAGTACTTC.

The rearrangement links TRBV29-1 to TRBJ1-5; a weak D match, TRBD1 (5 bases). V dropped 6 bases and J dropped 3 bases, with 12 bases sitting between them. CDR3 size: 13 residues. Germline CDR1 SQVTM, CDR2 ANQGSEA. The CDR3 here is CSVHQGDNQPQHF. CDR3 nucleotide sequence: TGCAGCGTACATCAGGGTGACAATCAGCCCCAGCATTTT.

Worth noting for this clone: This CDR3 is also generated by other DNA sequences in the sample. CDR3: CSARDRAYEQYF. CDR3 sequence (DNA): TGCAGCGCCAGAGACAGAGCCTACGAGCAGTACTTC. This sequence joins TRBV29-1 and TRBJ2-7; a weak D match, TRBD1 (5 bases). Germline V gives CDR1 SQVTM, CDR2 ANQGSEA. The CDR3 extends over 12 amino acids. Trimming removed 7 bases at V and 2 bases at J, with 12 bases between.

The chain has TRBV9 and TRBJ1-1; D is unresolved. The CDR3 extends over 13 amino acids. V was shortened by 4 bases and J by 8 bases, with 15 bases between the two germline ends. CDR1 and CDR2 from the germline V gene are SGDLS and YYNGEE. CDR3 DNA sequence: TGTGCCAGCAGCCCCGGGAGTTTGAGGGAAGCTTTCTTT. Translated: CASSPGSLREAFF.

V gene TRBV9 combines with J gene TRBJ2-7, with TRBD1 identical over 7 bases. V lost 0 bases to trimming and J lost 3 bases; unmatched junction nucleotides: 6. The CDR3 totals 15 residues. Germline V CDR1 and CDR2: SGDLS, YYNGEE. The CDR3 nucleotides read TGTGCCAGCAGCGTAGGGACAGGAGGTCACTACGAGCAGTACTTC. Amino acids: CASSVGTGGHYEQYF.

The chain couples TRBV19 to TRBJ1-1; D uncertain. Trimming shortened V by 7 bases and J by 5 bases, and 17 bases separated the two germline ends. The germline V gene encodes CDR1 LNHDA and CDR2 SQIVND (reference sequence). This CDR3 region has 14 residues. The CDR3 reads CASTWYGETTEAFF. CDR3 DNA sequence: TGTGCCAGTACCTGGTATGGGGAGACAACTGAAGCTTTCTTT.

The CDR3 sequence is CASSPGGNTIYF. Here the CDR3 DNA reads TGTGCCAGCAGTCCCGGGGGAAACACCATATATTTT. V and J are TRBV6-5 and TRBJ1-3; D unclear. The CDR3 spans 12 residues. Per germline, CDR1 MNHEY and CDR2 SVGAGI. V lost 5 bases and J 4 bases, leaving 6 bases between the germline ends.

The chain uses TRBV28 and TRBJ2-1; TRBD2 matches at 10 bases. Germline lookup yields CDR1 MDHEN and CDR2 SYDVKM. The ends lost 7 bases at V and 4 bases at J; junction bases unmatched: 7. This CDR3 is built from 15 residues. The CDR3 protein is CASTGGLAVYNEQFF. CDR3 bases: TGTGCCAGCACCGGAGGACTAGCGGTTTACAATGAGCAGTTCTTC.

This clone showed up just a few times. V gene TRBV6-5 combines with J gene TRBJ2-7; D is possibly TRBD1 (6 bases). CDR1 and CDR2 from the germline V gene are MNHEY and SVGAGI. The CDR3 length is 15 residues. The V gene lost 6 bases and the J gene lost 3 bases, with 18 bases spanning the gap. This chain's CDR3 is CASRRRIDRYYEQYF. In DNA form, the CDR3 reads TGTGCCAGCAGACGCCGAATCGACAGGTACTACGAGCAGTACTTC.

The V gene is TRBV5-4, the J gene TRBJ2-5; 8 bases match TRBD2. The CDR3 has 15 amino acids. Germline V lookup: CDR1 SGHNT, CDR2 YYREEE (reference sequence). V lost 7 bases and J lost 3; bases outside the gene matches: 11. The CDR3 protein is CASLSPGLGEETQYF. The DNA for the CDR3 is TGTGCCAGCCTTTCACCGGGACTAGGAGAAGAGACCCAGTACTTC.

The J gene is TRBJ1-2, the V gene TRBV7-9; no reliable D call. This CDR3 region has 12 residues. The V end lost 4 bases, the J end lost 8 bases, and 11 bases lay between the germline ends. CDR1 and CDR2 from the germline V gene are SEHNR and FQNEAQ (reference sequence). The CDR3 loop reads CASSSTRNGYTF. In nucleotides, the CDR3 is TGTGCCAGCAGCTCGACCAGGAACGGCTACACCTTC.

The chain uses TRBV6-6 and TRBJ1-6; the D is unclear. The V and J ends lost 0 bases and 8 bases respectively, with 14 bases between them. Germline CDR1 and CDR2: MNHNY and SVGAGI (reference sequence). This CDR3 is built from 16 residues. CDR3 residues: CASSYSARSLYSPLHF. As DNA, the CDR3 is TGTGCCAGCAGTTACTCCGCCAGGTCGCTCTATTCACCCCTCCACTTT.

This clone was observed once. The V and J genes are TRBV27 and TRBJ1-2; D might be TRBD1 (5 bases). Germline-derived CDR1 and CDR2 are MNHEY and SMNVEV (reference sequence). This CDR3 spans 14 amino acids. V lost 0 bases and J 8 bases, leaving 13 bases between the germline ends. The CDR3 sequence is CASSLSGADLGYTF. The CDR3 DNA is TGTGCCAGCAGTTTATCTGGGGCGGACCTAGGCTACACCTTC.

The CDR3 coding sequence is TGTGCCAGCAGCTCGCAGGGCGGGAGGGAAAAACTGTTTTTT. This gives the protein CASSSQGGREKLFF. This chain joins TRBV11-2 and TRBJ1-4, with D maybe TRBD1 (5 bases). The CDR3 covers 14 residues. V was cut by 4 bases and J by 8 bases, with 14 bases left in between. Germline CDR1 and CDR2: SGHAT and FQNNGV. The full variable domain, completed using reference TRBV11-2 and TRBJ1-4, is EAGVAQSPRYKIIEKRQSVAFWCNPISGHATLYWYQQILGQGPKLLIQFQNNGVVDDSQLPKDRFSAERLKGVDSTLKIQPAKLEDSAVYLCASSSQGGREKLFFGSGTQLSVL.